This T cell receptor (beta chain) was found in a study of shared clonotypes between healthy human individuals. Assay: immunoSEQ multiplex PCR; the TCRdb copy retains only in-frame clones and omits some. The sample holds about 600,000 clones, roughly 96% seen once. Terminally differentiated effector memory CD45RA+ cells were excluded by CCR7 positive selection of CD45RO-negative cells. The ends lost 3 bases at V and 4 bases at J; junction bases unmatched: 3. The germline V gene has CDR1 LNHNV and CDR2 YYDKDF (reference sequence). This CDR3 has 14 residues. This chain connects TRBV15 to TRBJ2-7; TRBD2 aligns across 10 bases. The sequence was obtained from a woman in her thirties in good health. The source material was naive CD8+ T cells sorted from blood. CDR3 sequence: CATSSGTSVYEQYF. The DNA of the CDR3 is TGTGCCACCAGCAGCGGGACTAGCGTATACGAGCAGTACTTC.